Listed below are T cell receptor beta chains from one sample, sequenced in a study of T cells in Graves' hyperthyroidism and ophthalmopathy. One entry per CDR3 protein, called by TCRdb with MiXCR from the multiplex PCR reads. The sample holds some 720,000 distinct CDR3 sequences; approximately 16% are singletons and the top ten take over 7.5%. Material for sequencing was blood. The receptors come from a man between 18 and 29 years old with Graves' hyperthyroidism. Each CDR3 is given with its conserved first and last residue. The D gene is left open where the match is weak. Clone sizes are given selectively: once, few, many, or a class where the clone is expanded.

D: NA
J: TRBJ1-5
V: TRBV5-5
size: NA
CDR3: CASSLNEWSNQPQHF
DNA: TGTGCCAGCAGCTTGAACGAGTGGAGCAATCAGCCCCAGCATTTT

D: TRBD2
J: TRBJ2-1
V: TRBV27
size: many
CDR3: CASSTRSRGSSYNEQFF
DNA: TGTGCCAGCAGTACCCGATCTCGCGGGAGCTCCTACAATGAGCAGTTCTTC

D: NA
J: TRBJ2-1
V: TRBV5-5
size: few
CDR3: CASSFPIGEQFF
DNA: TGTGCCAGCAGCTTCCCAATTGGTGAGCAGTTCTTC

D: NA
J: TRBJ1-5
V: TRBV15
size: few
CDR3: CATSRDKGNQPQHF
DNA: TGTGCCACCAGCAGAGATAAGGGCAATCAGCCCCAGCATTTT

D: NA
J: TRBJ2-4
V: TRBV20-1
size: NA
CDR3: CSARDGRENIQYF
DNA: TGCAGTGCTAGAGATGGCAGAGAAAACATTCAGTACTTC

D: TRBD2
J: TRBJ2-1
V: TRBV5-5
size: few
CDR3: CASSSLAREGDEQFF
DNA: TGTGCCAGCAGCTCCTTAGCGCGGGAGGGGGATGAGCAGTTCTTC

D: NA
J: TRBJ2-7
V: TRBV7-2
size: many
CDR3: CASSFQSSYEQYF
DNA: TGTGCCAGCAGCTTTCAGAGCTCCTACGAGCAGTACTTC

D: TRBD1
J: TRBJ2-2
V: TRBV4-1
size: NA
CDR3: CASSTRQGAGGELFF
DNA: TGCGCCAGCAGCACACGACAGGGGGCAGGCGGGGAGCTGTTTTTT

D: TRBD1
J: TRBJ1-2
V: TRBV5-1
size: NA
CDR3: CASSLVGQGRDGYTF
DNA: TGTGCCAGCAGCTTGGTGGGACAGGGTCGTGATGGCTACACCTTC

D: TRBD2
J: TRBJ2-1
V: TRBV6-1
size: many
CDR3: CASTPPGLAGGEQFF
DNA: TGTGCCAGCACCCCACCGGGACTAGCGGGGGGGGAGCAGTTCTTC

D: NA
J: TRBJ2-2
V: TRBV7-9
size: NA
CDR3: CTSSYRRGTGELFF
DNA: TGTACCAGCAGTTATAGACGGGGCACCGGGGAGCTGTTTTTT

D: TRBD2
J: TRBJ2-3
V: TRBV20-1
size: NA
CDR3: CSARPSGRRVDTQYF
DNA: TGCAGTGCTAGACCTAGCGGGAGAAGGGTAGATACGCAGTATTTT

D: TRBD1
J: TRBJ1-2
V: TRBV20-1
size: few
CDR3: CSATWDSYGYTF
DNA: TGCAGTGCAACATGGGACAGCTATGGCTACACCTTC

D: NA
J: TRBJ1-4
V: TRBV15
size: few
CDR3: CATSRATTGPNEKLFF
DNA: TGTGCCACCAGCAGAGCCACGACAGGTCCTAATGAAAAACTGTTTTTT

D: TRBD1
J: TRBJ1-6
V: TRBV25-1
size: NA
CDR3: CASSEGQGGFNSPLHF
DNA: TGTGCCAGCAGTGAGGGACAGGGAGGATTTAATTCACCCCTCCACTTT

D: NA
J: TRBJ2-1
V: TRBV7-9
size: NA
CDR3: CASSPDLGGLGSYNEQFF
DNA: TGTGCCAGCAGCCCCGACCTGGGGGGGCTAGGCTCCTACAATGAGCAGTTCTTC

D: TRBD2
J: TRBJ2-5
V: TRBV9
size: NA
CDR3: CASRVLLALQETQYF
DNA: TGTGCCAGCAGGGTGTTACTAGCGTTGCAAGAGACCCAGTACTTC

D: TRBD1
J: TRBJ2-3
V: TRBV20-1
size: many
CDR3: CSARKDRGLTDTQYF
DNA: TGCAGTGCTAGAAAAGACAGGGGTCTGACAGATACGCAGTATTTT

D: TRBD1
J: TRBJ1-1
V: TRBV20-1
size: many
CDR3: CSARSDRTGTEAFF
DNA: TGCAGTGCTAGGTCGGACAGGACTGGCACTGAAGCTTTCTTT

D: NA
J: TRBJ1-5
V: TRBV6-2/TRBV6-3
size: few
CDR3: CASTSRGVNQPQHF
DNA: TGTGCCAGCACCAGCCGAGGGGTCAATCAGCCCCAGCATTTT

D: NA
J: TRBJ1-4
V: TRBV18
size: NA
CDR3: CASSLSVVGNEKLFF
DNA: TGTGCCAGCTCACTGTCCGTCGTGGGAAATGAAAAACTGTTTTTT